These 9 T cell receptor beta chains were sequenced from one sample in a study of long-term antiretroviral therapy in people with HIV. Survey-level resolution applied to immunoSEQ assay v3.0. Libraries were prepared by immunoSEQ multiplex PCR; TCRdb keeps only in-frame clonotypes and omits some of them. The profile shows 20,000 or so clones, about 80% of them singletons. Specimen: unsorted PBMCs, collected 2.2 years after starting antiretroviral therapy. Receptors were obtained from a man between 50 and 59 years old with HIV.

The rearrangement links TRBV10-1 to TRBJ2-3; 11 bases fit TRBD2. Germline CDR1 reads WNHNN; CDR2 reads SYGVQD (reference sequence). There are 16 residues in the CDR3. The trim removed 4 bases at V and 2 bases at J, leaving 5 bases unmatched. The CDR3, as DNA: TGCGCCAGCAGTGCCTCGACTAGCGGGGTCACAGATACGCAGTATTTT. This translates into CASSASTSGVTDTQYF.

The rearrangement uses TRBV29-1 and TRBJ2-1; 7 nucleotides line up with TRBD1. Trimming cost V 5 bases and J 0 bases; bases outside gene matches: 4. The germline V gene has CDR1 SQVTM and CDR2 ANQGSEA. CDR3 length equals 14 residues. CDR3 sequence (DNA): TGCAGCGTTTCGAACAGGGGCTCCTACAATGAGCAGTTCTTC. Its translation is CSVSNRGSYNEQFF.

This chain links TRBV5-1 with TRBJ2-7, with D possibly being TRBD2 (5 bases). Between the trimmed V and J ends, which lost 2 bases and 6 bases, there was a span of 15 bases. The germline V gene has CDR1 SGHRS and CDR2 YFSETQ. The length of the CDR3 is 14 residues. The CDR3 bases are TGCGCCAGCAGCTTCTCCAGTGGAGGACTCGAGCAGTACTTC. It translates to CASSFSSGGLEQYF.

The V call is TRBV2, the J call TRBJ1-2; unclear D gene. Trimming cost V 2 bases and J 8 bases, with 18 bases left between them. The germline V gene has CDR1 SNHLY and CDR2 FYNNEI. This CDR3 region has 15 residues. The CDR3: CASSETVRTEGGYTF. CDR3 sequence (DNA): TGTGCCAGCAGTGAAACGGTCAGGACGGAAGGGGGCTACACCTTC.

The chain uses TRBV5-1 and TRBJ1-2, with TRBD1 matching over 9 bases. Losses at the gene ends were 7 bases for V and 2 bases for J; bases not matched to a gene: 6. The CDR3 has 14 residues. Germline V lookup: CDR1 SGHRS, CDR2 YFSETQ. The DNA of the CDR3 is TGCGCCAGCGGTTTACAGGGGGCGAACTATGGCTACACCTTC. As protein: CASGLQGANYGYTF. The full variable domain, with the rest looked up from reference TRBV5-1 and TRBJ1-2, is KAGVTQTPRYLIKTRGQQVTLSCSPISGHRSVSWYQQTPGQGLQFLFEYFSETQRNKGNFPGRFSGRQFSNSRSEMNVSTLELGDSALYLCASGLQGANYGYTFGSGTRLTVV.

The chain uses TRBV29-1 and TRBJ1-4, with D unresolved. Trimming removed 1 base at V and 4 bases at J, with 10 bases between. Germline V gives CDR1 SQVTM, CDR2 ANQGSEA. The CDR3 runs to 14 residues. CDR3 amino acids: CSVEGTGDNEKLFF. The CDR3 DNA follows: TGCAGCGTTGAAGGGACGGGAGATAATGAAAAACTGTTTTTT.

V gene TRBV7-2 combines with J gene TRBJ2-7; 11 nucleotides align to TRBD2. CDR3 length: 14 residues. J gave up 2 bases and V 5 bases, and 2 bases lay outside the gene matches. Per germline, CDR1 SGHTA and CDR2 FQGNSA. CDR3 in amino acids: CASSPGLAAYEQYF. The CDR3 nucleotides read TGTGCCAGCAGCCCGGGACTAGCGGCCTACGAGCAGTACTTC. Looking up the rest from reference TRBV7-2 and TRBJ2-7 gives the full variable domain: GAGVSQSPSNKVTEKGKDVELRCDPISGHTALYWYRQSLGQGLEFLIYFQGNSAPDKSGLPSDRFSAERTGGSVSTLTIQRTQQEDSAVYLCASSPGLAAYEQYFGPGTRLTVT.

The V gene is TRBV28, the J gene TRBJ2-7; D uncertain. Germline assignment: CDR1 MDHEN and CDR2 SYDVKM. V lost 2 bases and J lost 4, with 12 bases in between. The CDR3 runs to 14 residues. The CDR3 loop reads CASSLRPYRYEQYF. The DNA of the CDR3 is TGTGCCAGCAGTTTAAGACCTTATAGATACGAGCAGTACTTC.

The J gene is TRBJ2-7, the V gene TRBV18; D not certain. The CDR3 loop spans 15 amino acids. The germline CDR1 and CDR2 sequences are KGHSH and LQKENI. V dropped 2 bases and J dropped 0 bases, with 11 bases sitting between them. CDR3 in amino acids: CASSPAGRSSYEQYF. In DNA form, the CDR3 reads TGTGCCAGCTCACCAGCCGGAAGGAGCTCCTACGAGCAGTACTTC.